This TCR beta chain was retrieved from a study of T cell responses to AZD1222 COVID-19 vaccine. Study-wide results and caveats: Among vaccine-associated CD4 TCRs, coverage spanned spike, with dominance at 160-218 and 743-854.

This clone has only one observation. The antigen is undetermined. The data were produced by immunoSEQ multiplex PCR, yet TCRdb's version contains in-frame clones alone and is incomplete. This sample has roughly 120,000 clones; 88% occur once, and the top ten carry roughly 13%. After removal of 3 bases from V and 3 bases from J, the junction contained 6 bases not matched to a gene. CDR1 and CDR2 (germline): KGHSH, LQKENI. The CDR3 extends over 15 amino acids. V and J are TRBV18 and TRBJ2-7; 9 bases are shared with TRBD1. The clonotype was recovered from an adult in good health. The sequencing used peripheral blood, collected on day 0 of MenACWY control vaccination. The CDR3 protein is CASSPAGQGNYEQYF. CDR3 sequence (DNA): TGTGCCAGCTCACCCGCGGGACAGGGAAACTACGAGCAGTACTTC.